This T cell receptor (beta chain) was retrieved from a study of T-cell reconstitution after alpha-beta-depleted transplantation in children. TCRbeta library construction was performed incorporating unique molecular identifiers. TCRdb passed the PCR reads through MiXCR, listing each CDR3 protein once. Among about 640,000 distinct CDR3 sequences, approximately 16% were seen once, and the ten largest hold about 1.1%. This clonotype has at least ten counts. The sample consisted of PBMCs from the stem cell graft donor, taken from the stem cell graft. The receptor was isolated from a human donor who donated a stem cell graft to a child with acute myeloid leukemia.

The CDR3: CSAEDSTNQPQHF. For the CDR3, the DNA is TGCAGTGCGGAGGACAGCACTAATCAGCCCCAGCATTTT. The chain links TRBV20-1 to TRBJ1-5; TRBD1 is a possible D gene (6 bases). CDR1 and CDR2 (germline): DFQATT, SNEGSKA (reference sequence). V lost 6 bases to trimming and J lost 4 bases, with 13 bases between them. The CDR3 loop spans 13 amino acids.